A selection of T cell receptor beta chains follows, all from one sample in a study of blood T cell repertoires in COVID-19. Measured with immunoSEQ multiplex PCR; TCRdb has only the in-frame clones, and not every one. Seen here are about 180,000 clones, 70% to 85% observed once, and the top ten hold around 6.8%. Specimen: peripheral blood. Every receptor here comes from a human donor in a cohort sampled during active COVID-19. Each CDR3 is given with its conserved first and last residue. Fields, in order: J gene, clone size, V gene, D gene, CDR3 DNA, CDR3 protein. The D gene is left open where the match is weak. Clone sizes are given selectively: once, few, many, or a class where the clone is expanded.

>TRBJ1-3|-|TRBV19|-
TGTGCCAGTAGTATAGGGCCAGGGAATTCTGGAAACACCATATATTTT
CASSIGPGNSGNTIYF
>TRBJ1-1|once|TRBV27|TRBD1
TGTGCCAGCAGTTTCGACAGGGAGGACACTGAAGCTTTCTTT
CASSFDREDTEAFF
>TRBJ2-2|-|TRBV29-1|-
TGCAGCGTTGAAGGAGGCGGGGAGCTGTTTTTT
CSVEGGGELFF
>TRBJ1-2|once|TRBV18|-
TGTGCCAGCTCACCACTTACGACCGCCGCGGGAAATTATGGCTACACCTTC
CASSPLTTAAGNYGYTF
>TRBJ2-1|once|TRBV21-1|-
TGTGCCAGCAGCAGGACAGGGCCATCCGCCTCCTACAATGAGCAGTTCTTC
CASSRTGPSASYNEQFF
>TRBJ2-2|once|TRBV30|TRBD1
TGTGCCTGGAGTCCGACCATTACAGGGGCGCTGACCGGGGAGCTGTTTTTT
CAWSPTITGALTGELFF
>TRBJ2-6|-|TRBV6-1|TRBD1
TGTGCCAGCAGTGAAGCTCAGGGGGCGTCTGGGGCCAACGTCCTGACTTTC
CASSEAQGASGANVLTF
>TRBJ1-5|-|TRBV10-1|TRBD1
TGCGCCAGCAGTGATCATACAGGGGCCATTGGCAATCAGCCCCAGCATTTT
CASSDHTGAIGNQPQHF
>TRBJ1-4|once|TRBV7-8|TRBD1
TGTGCCAGCAGCTTGCAGGGGGAGGTGGAAAAACTGTTTTTT
CASSLQGEVEKLFF
>TRBJ2-7|-|TRBV10-3|-
TGTGCCATCAGTGAGTCGGCGGACGAGCAGTACTTC
CAISESADEQYF
>TRBJ2-1|-|TRBV18|TRBD1
TGTGCCAGCTCACTCCAGGGGGACTCCTACAATGAGCAGTTCTTC
CASSLQGDSYNEQFF
>TRBJ1-3|-|TRBV7-9|-
TGTGCCAGCAGCTTAGCACTGACAGACTCTGGAAACACCATATATTTT
CASSLALTDSGNTIYF
>TRBJ1-2|-|TRBV2|TRBD1
TGTGCCAGCAGGGAACAGGGGAATGGCTACACCTTC
CASREQGNGYTF
>TRBJ2-5|-|TRBV7-9|TRBD2
TGTGCCAGCAGCTCCGCTAGCGGGGGGTGGACGGAGACCCAGTACTTC
CASSSASGGWTETQYF
>TRBJ1-1|-|TRBV10-3|TRBD1
TGTGCCAGCTCGACAGGGGGCCTTCTTTTGGACGCTGAAGCTTTCTTT
CASSTGGLLLDAEAFF
>TRBJ2-3|-|TRBV7-3|-
TGTGCCAGCCGGCGGGGGCCGATTGACACAGATACGCAGTATTTT
CASRRGPIDTDTQYF
>TRBJ2-1|-|TRBV5-6|TRBD2
TGTGCCAGCAGCCCGGTGGCGGGGGTAGATGAGCAGTTCTTC
CASSPVAGVDEQFF
>TRBJ1-3|once|TRBV3-1/TRBV3-2|-
TGTGCCAGCAGCCAAGGGTTAGAGGGGGGGGACTCTGGAAACACCATATATTTT
CASSQGLEGGDSGNTIYF
>TRBJ1-2|few|TRBV4-1|-
TGCGCCAGCAGCTCACCAGGGCTCTATGGCTACACCTTC
CASSSPGLYGYTF
>TRBJ2-1|-|TRBV18|TRBD1
TGTGCCAGCTTCTCCGGACAGGGGGTTAGCGATGAGCAGTTCTTC
CASFSGQGVSDEQFF
>TRBJ1-1|few|TRBV19|-
TGTGCCAGTAGTATAGTGGGAGTGAACACTGAAGCTTTCTTT
CASSIVGVNTEAFF
>TRBJ1-5|-|TRBV19|-
TGTGCCAGCAAGGGGGTCAATCAGCCCCAGCATTTT
CASKGVNQPQHF
>TRBJ2-3|once|TRBV2|-
TGTGCCAGCAGTGATCTCCAGGGCCACACAGATACGCAGTATTTT
CASSDLQGHTDTQYF
>TRBJ1-5|-|TRBV28|TRBD1
TGTGCCAGCACCTTCCCCACAGGGGGCGGAAATCAGCCCCAGCATTTT
CASTFPTGGGNQPQHF
>TRBJ2-7|-|TRBV5-1|-
TGCGCCAGCAGCGGTAGGGACAACTCCTACGAGCAGTACTTC
CASSGRDNSYEQYF
>TRBJ2-1|-|TRBV15|TRBD1
TGTGCCACCAGCAGAGGGACAGGGGCATACAATGAGCAGTTCTTC
CATSRGTGAYNEQFF
>TRBJ1-4|once|TRBV15|TRBD1
TGTGCCACCAGGTCCCAGGACAGGCGTAATGAAAAACTGTTTTTT
CATRSQDRRNEKLFF
>TRBJ2-7|-|TRBV7-9|-
TGTGCCAGCAGCTTAGCGAGTGTGTCAGGGAAACCCATCTTC
CASSLASVSGKPIF
>TRBJ2-1|-|TRBV3-1/TRBV3-2|TRBD2
TGTGCCAGCAGCCAGACTAGCGGGGCCTACAATGAGCAGTTCTTC
CASSQTSGAYNEQFF
>TRBJ1-1|-|TRBV6-1|-
TGTGCCAGCAGTGAACTAAGCTTACAGGGTGGCTTCTTT
CASSELSLQGGFF
>TRBJ2-7|-|TRBV28|TRBD2
TGTGCCAGCGGGACTACTCGTCCCTACGAGCAGTACTTC
CASGTTRPYEQYF
>TRBJ2-1|once|TRBV4-1|-
TGCGCCAGCAGCCAAGATCCTTCAGCGTTGACTGACAATGAGCAGTTCTTC
CASSQDPSALTDNEQFF
>TRBJ2-4|-|TRBV9|TRBD2
TGTGCCAGCAGCCCTCGGGGGGCGGGGGGAGTGCCTCCAGTTCAGTACTTC
CASSPRGAGGVPPVQYF
>TRBJ2-5|-|TRBV7-8|-
TGTGCCAGCAGCTTAGGCAGACAAGAGACCCAGTACTTC
CASSLGRQETQYF
>TRBJ1-5|-|TRBV2|TRBD1
TGTGCCAGCAGTGAGGGACAGACTTTTTATAGCAATCAGCCCCAGCATTTT
CASSEGQTFYSNQPQHF
>TRBJ2-2|-|TRBV19|-
TGTGCCAGTACGGGACAAACGAACACCGGGGAGCTGTTTTTT
CASTGQTNTGELFF
>TRBJ2-3|-|TRBV27|-
TGTGCCAGCAGTGAGACAGGCAGCACAGATACGCAGTATTTT
CASSETGSTDTQYF
>TRBJ1-4|-|TRBV29-1|TRBD1
TGCAGCGTTGAAGGACAGGGTGATGAAAAACTGTTTTTT
CSVEGQGDEKLFF
>TRBJ1-5|-|TRBV19|-
TGTGCCAGTAGTATCCGGTCTTATAGCAATCAGCCCCAGCATTTT
CASSIRSYSNQPQHF
>TRBJ2-7|few|TRBV7-3|TRBD2
TGTGCCAGCAGCGCGAGCGGGGCCGACTACGAGCAGTACTTC
CASSASGADYEQYF
>TRBJ1-1|-|TRBV6-2/TRBV6-3|TRBD1
TGTGCCAGCAGCGACAGGGCCGGCACTGAAGCTTTCTTT
CASSDRAGTEAFF
>TRBJ1-6|-|TRBV2|TRBD1
TGTGCCATAACCCCCCCAGGGGGCGGTTGGAATTCACCCCTCCACTTT
CAITPPGGGWNSPLHF
>TRBJ2-6|-|TRBV4-1|TRBD2
TGCGCCAGCAGCCAAACCCCGGGGAGGGATGGCTCTGGGGCCAACGTCCTGACTTTC
CASSQTPGRDGSGANVLTF
>TRBJ2-5|-|TRBV6-5|TRBD1
TGTGCCAGCGGGGACAGAAGCCTAAGGGACCAGTACTTC
CASGDRSLRDQYF
>TRBJ2-1|-|TRBV10-1|TRBD2
TGCGCCAGCAGTGAAAGCGGGGGGGTTGGTGAGCAGTTCTTC
CASSESGGVGEQFF
>TRBJ2-1|-|TRBV4-2|-
TGTGCCAGCAGCCAGGACCGGCTCGGGAGTTACAATGAGCAGTTCTTC
CASSQDRLGSYNEQFF
>TRBJ1-4|few|TRBV7-9|-
TGTGCCAGCAGCTTGATCGGACTGGAGGAAAAACTGTTTTTT
CASSLIGLEEKLFF
>TRBJ1-6|-|TRBV7-9|-
TGTGCCAGCAGCTTAGCAGCGGGGTCCTATAATTCACCCCTCCACTTT
CASSLAAGSYNSPLHF
>TRBJ2-1|-|TRBV7-3|TRBD1
TGTGCCAGCAGCTTACGGGACAGGGGTATCGATGAGCAGTTCTTC
CASSLRDRGIDEQFF
>TRBJ1-6|-|TRBV6-1|TRBD1
TGTGCCAGCAGTGAAGCGCAGGGGGCCAATTCACCCCTCCACTTT
CASSEAQGANSPLHF
>TRBJ1-1|-|TRBV27|TRBD1
TGTGCCAGCACGGGCAGGGGGCCTTCCCTAGTCGCTTTCTTT
CASTGRGPSLVAFF
>TRBJ2-3|-|TRBV5-5|-
TGTGCCAGCACGACTCCAGACACAGATACGCAGTATTTT
CASTTPDTDTQYF
>TRBJ1-2|-|TRBV7-9|-
TGTGCCAGCAGCTTAGAGGGGTTCTTTGGCTACACCTTC
CASSLEGFFGYTF
>TRBJ1-1|-|TRBV5-1|-
TGCGCCAGCAGCTTGGCTGGCAGGGGATCCACTGAAGCTTTCTTT
CASSLAGRGSTEAFF
>TRBJ2-5|-|TRBV5-6|-
TGTGCCAGCAGCTTGTTAGGAGCGGCGGGAGAGACCCAGTACTTC
CASSLLGAAGETQYF
>TRBJ1-2|-|TRBV10-3|TRBD1
TGTGCCATCAGTGGCGGACAGGGGTATGGCTACACCTTC
CAISGGQGYGYTF
>TRBJ2-3|-|TRBV6-5|TRBD2
TGTGCCACCACGAGCGGGGAGAGGTCAGATACGCAGTATTTT
CATTSGERSDTQYF
>TRBJ2-1|-|TRBV19|-
TGTGCCAGTAGTATAGCTGGGCTAGCGTATGAGCAGTTCTTC
CASSIAGLAYEQFF
>TRBJ2-3|-|TRBV18|-
TGTGCCAGCTCACCACGTCGTCAGGCGGGAGATACGCAGTATTTT
CASSPRRQAGDTQYF
>TRBJ1-6|-|TRBV15|-
TGTGCCACCAGCAGAGATGCGCTGGTCGGACAGATTAATTCACCCCTCCACTTT
CATSRDALVGQINSPLHF